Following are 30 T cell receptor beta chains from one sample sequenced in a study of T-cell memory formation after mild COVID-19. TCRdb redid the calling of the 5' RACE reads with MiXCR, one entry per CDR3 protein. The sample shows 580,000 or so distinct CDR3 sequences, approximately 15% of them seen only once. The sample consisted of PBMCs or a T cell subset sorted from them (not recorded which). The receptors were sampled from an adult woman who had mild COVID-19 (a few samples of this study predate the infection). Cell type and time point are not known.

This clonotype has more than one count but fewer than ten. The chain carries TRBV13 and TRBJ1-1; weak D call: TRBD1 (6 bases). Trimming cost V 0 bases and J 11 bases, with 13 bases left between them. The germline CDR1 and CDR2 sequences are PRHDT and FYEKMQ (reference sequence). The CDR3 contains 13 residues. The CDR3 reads CASSLGGGLRAFF. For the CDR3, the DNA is TGTGCCAGCAGCTTAGGCGGGGGCCTCCGGGCTTTCTTT.

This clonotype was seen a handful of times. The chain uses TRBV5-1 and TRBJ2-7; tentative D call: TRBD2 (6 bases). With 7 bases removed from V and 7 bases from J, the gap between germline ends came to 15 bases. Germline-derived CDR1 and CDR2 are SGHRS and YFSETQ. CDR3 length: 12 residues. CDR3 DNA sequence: TGCGCCAGCGCATCTGCCGCGGGAGAGCAGTACTTC. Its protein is CASASAAGEQYF.

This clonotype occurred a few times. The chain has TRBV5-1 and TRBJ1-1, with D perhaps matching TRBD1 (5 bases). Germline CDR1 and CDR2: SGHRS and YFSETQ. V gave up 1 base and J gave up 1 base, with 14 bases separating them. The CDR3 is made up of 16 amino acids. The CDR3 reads CASSLLIGAGNTEAFF. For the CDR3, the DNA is TGCGCCAGCAGCTTGTTGATCGGGGCAGGGAACACTGAAGCTTTCTTT.

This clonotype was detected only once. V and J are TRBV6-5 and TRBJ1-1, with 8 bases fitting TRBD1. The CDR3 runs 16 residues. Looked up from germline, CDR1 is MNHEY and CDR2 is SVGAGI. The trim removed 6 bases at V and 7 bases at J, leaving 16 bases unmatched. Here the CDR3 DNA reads TGTGCCAGCAGGGGGGAACGACAGGGGAATGCATATGAAGCTTTCTTT. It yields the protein CASRGERQGNAYEAFF.

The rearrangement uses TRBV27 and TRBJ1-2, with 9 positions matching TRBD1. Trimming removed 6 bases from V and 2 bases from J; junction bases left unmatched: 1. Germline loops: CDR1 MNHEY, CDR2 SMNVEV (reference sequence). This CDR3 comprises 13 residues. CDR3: CASSGQGNYGYTF. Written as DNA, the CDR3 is TGTGCCAGCAGCGGACAGGGGAACTATGGCTACACCTTC.

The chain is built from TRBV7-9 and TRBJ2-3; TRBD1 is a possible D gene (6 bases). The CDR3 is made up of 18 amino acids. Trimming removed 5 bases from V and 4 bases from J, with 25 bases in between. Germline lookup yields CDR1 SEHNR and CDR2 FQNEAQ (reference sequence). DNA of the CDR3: TGTGCCAGCAGCCCCCCAACAGGGAGACTGACGGTCCCAGATACGCAGTATTTT. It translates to CASSPPTGRLTVPDTQYF.

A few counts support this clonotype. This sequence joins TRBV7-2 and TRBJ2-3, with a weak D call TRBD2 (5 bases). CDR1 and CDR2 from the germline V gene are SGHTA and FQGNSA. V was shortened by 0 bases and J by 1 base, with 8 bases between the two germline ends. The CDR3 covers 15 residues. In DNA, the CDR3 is TGTGCCAGCAGCTTAGCGGTACTAGGCACAGATACGCAGTATTTT. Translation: CASSLAVLGTDTQYF.

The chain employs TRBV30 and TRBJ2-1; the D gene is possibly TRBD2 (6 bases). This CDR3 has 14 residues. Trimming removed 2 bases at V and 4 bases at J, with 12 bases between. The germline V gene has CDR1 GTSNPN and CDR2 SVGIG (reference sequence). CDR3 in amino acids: CAWSKTGVYNEQFF. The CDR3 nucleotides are TGTGCCTGGAGTAAAACGGGAGTTTACAATGAGCAGTTCTTC.

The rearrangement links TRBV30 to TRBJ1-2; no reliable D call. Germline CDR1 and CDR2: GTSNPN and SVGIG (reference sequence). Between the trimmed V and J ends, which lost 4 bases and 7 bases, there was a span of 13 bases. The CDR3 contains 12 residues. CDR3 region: CAWKTRESGYTF. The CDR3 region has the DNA TGTGCCTGGAAGACGAGGGAGTCTGGCTACACCTTC.

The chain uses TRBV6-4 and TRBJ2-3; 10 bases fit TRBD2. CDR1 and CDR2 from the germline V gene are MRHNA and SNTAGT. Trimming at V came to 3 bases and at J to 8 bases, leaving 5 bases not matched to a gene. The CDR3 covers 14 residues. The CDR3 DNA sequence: TGTGCCAGCAGTGAAGCGGGAGGGAGAGGTACGCAGTATTTT. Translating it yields CASSEAGGRGTQYF.

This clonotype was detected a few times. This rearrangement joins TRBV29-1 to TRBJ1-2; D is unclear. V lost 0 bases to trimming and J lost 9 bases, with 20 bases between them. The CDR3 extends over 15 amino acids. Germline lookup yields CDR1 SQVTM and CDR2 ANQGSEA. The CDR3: CSVEDFGHTLTSYTF. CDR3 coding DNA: TGCAGCGTTGAAGATTTCGGCCATACTTTGACGAGCTACACCTTC.

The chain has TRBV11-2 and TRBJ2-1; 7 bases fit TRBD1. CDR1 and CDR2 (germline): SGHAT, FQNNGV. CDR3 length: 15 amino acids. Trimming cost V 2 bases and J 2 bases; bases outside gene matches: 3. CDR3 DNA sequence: TGTGCCAGCAGCTTAACAGGGGCGGCCTACAATGAGCAGTTCTTC. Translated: CASSLTGAAYNEQFF.

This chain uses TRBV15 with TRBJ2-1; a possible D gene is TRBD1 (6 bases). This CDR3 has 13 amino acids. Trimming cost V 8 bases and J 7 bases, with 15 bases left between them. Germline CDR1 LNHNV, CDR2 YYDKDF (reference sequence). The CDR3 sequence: CATQGWVGNEQFF. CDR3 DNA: TGTGCCACCCAGGGGTGGGTTGGTAATGAGCAGTTCTTC.

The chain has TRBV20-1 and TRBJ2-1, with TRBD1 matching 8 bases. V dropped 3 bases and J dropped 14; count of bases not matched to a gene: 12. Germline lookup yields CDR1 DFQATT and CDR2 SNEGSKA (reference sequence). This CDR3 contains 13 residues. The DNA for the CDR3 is TGCAGTGCTAGTGACGGACAGGGTATCCGCGAGTTCTTC. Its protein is CSASDGQGIREFF.

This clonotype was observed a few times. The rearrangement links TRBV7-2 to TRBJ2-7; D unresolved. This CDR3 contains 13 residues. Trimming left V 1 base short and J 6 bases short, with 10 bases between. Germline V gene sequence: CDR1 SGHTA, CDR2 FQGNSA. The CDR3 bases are TGTGCCAGCAGCTTAGTTGTGGGCGGCGAGCAGTACTTC. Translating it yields CASSLVVGGEQYF.

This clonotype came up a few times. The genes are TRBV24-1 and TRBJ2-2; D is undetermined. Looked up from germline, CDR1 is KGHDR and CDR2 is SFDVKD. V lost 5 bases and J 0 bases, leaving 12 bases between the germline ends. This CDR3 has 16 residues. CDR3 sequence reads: CATSGYSPTNTGELFF. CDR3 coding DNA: TGTGCCACCAGTGGGTACTCGCCCACGAACACCGGGGAGCTGTTTTTT.

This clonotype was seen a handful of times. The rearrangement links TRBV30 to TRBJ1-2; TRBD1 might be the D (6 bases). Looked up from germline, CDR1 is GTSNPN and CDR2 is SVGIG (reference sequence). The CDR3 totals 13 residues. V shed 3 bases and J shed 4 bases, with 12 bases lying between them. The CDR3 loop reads CAWRPGGGYGYTF. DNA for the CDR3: TGTGCCTGGAGGCCCGGGGGCGGCTATGGCTACACCTTC.

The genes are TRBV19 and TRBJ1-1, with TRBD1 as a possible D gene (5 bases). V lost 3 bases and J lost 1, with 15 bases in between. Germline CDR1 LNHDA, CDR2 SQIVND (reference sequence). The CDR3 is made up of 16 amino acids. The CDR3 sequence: CASSIAPSGTNTEAFF. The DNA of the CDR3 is TGTGCCAGTAGTATTGCACCCTCCGGGACGAACACTGAAGCTTTCTTT.

As DNA, the CDR3 is TGTGCCTGGAGTGCCGGGACAGGGGACCCTGAAGCTTTCTTT. This encodes CAWSAGTGDPEAFF. V gene TRBV30 combines with J gene TRBJ1-1, with 10 positions matching TRBD1. V lost 1 base, J lost 6 bases, and 5 bases stayed unmatched. Germline CDR1 and CDR2: GTSNPN and SVGIG (reference sequence). The CDR3 has 14 residues.

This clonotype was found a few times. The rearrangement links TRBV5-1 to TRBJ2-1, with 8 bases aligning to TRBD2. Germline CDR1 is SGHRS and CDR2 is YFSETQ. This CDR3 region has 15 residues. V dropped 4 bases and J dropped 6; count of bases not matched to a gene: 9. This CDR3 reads CASSLERGSVNEQFF. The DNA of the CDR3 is TGCGCCAGCAGCCTCGAGCGGGGGAGTGTCAATGAGCAGTTCTTC.

The CDR3 loop is CASSLSGISNQPQHF. The CDR3, as DNA: TGTGCCAGCAGCTTATCGGGAATAAGCAATCAGCCCCAGCATTTT. The V call is TRBV5-5, the J call TRBJ1-5; D not resolved. The V end lost 2 bases, the J end lost 1 base, and 10 bases lay between the germline ends. Germline V gene sequence: CDR1 SGHKS, CDR2 YYEKEE (reference sequence). This CDR3 spans 15 amino acids.

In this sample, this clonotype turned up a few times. The CDR3 sequence: CAWRVGRYNEQFF. The DNA of the CDR3 is TGTGCCTGGAGAGTCGGGAGATACAATGAGCAGTTCTTC. The gene calls are TRBV30 and TRBJ2-1; D possibly corresponds to TRBD2 (6 bases). Trimming removed 3 bases at V and 4 bases at J, with 10 bases between. The CDR3 covers 13 residues. CDR1 is GTSNPN and CDR2 is SVGIG in the germline V gene (reference sequence).

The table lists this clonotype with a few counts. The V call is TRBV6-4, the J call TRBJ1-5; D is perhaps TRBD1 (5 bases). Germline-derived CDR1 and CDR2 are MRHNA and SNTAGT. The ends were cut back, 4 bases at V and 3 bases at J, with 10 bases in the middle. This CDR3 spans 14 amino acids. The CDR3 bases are TGTGCCAGCAGTGTGGGGGGGTTCAATCAGCCCCAGCATTTT. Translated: CASSVGGFNQPQHF.

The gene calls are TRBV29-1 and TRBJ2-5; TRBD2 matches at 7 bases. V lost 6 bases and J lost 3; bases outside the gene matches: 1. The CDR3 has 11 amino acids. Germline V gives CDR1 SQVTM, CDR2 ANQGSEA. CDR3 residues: CSVRGEETQYF. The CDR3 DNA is TGCAGCGTACGGGGGGAAGAGACCCAGTACTTC.

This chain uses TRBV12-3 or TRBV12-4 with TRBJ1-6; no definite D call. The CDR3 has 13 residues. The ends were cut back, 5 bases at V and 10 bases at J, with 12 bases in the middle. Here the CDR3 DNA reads TGTGCCAGCAGTCCTCGGAGCATATCACCCCTCCACTTT. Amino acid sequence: CASSPRSISPLHF.

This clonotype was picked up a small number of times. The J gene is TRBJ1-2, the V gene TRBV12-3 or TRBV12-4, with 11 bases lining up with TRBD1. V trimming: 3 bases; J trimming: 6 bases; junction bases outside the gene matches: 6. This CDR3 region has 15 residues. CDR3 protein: CASSLRSDRGHGYTF. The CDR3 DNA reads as TGTGCCAGCAGTTTGCGTTCGGACAGGGGGCATGGCTACACCTTC.

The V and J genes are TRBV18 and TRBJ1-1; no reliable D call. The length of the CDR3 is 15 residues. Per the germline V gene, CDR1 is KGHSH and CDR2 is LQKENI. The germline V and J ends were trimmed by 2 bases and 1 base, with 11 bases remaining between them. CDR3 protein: CASSPEMAGNTEAFF. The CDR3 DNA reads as TGTGCCAGCTCACCAGAGATGGCCGGGAACACTGAAGCTTTCTTT.

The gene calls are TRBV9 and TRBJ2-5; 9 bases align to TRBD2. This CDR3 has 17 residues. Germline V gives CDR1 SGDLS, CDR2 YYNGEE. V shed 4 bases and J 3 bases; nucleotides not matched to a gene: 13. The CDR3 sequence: CASSPTGVAGAKETQYF. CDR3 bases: TGTGCCAGCAGCCCGACCGGAGTAGCGGGGGCAAAAGAGACCCAGTACTTC. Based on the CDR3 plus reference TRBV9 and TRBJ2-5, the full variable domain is DSGVTQTPKHLITATGQRVTLRCSPRSGDLSVYWYQQSLDQGLQFLIQYYNGEERAKGNILERFSAQQFPDLHSELNLSSLELGDSALYFCASSPTGVAGAKETQYFGPGTRLLVL.

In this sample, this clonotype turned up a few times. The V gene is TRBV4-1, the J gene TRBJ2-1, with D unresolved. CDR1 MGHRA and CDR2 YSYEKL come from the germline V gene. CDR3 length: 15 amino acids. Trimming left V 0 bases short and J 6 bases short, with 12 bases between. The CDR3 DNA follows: TGCGCCAGCAGCCAAGACAGGACGGATCTCAATGAGCAGTTCTTC. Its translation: CASSQDRTDLNEQFF.

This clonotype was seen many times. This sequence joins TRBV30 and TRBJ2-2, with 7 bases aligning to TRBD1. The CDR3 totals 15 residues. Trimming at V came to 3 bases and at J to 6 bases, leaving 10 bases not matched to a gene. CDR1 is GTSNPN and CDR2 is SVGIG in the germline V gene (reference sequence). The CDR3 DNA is TGTGCCTGGAGAGAGACAGGGTTCGTCCCCGGGGAGCTGTTTTTT. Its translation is CAWRETGFVPGELFF.